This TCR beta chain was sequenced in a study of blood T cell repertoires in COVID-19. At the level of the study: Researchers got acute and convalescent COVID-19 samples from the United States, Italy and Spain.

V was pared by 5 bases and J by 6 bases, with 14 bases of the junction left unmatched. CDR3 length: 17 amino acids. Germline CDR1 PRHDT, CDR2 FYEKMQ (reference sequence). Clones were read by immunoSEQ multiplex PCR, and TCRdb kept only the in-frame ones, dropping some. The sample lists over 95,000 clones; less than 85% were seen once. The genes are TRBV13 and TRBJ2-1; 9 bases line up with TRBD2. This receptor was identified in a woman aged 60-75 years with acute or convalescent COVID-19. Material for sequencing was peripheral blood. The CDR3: CASSTTLGASGANEQFF. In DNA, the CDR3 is TGTGCCAGCAGCACGACTTTGGGGGCTAGCGGGGCCAATGAGCAGTTCTTC.